The rows below give T cell receptor beta chains drawn from one sample of a study of OX40 agonist ivuxolimab in advanced cancers. Produced via immunoSEQ multiplex PCR; TCRdb's table is partial and in-frame only. The sample consists of around 76,000 clones, 87% of them appearing once. Sequenced here: CD4+ or CD8+ T cells sorted from blood, sampled in a trial of the OX40 agonist ivuxolimab. These TCRs come from an adult with an advanced solid tumor such as melanoma, head and neck, liver or kidney cancer. Both conserved end residues are part of each CDR3. D genes are given only for firm matches. Size is omitted from some rows. Given values are once, few, many or a class for expanded clones.

size: .; V: TRBV29-1; D: TRBD1; J: TRBJ2-7; DNA: TGCAGCGTCCGGTGGGCAGGGGGCGGGGAGCAGTACTTC; CDR3: CSVRWAGGGEQYF
size: .; V: TRBV4-1; D: TRBD2; J: TRBJ2-1; DNA: TGCGCCAGCAGCGTACCGGGAGGGCGGTATGAGCAGTTCTTC; CDR3: CASSVPGGRYEQFF
size: .; V: TRBV13; D: .; J: TRBJ2-1; DNA: TGTGCCAGCAGCTTAGTGAAAAGAGGGGGGACCTACAATGAGCAGTTCTTC; CDR3: CASSLVKRGGTYNEQFF
size: .; V: TRBV18; D: .; J: TRBJ2-2; DNA: TGTGCCAGCTCACCCAGAAAGAACACCGGGGAGCTGTTTTTT; CDR3: CASSPRKNTGELFF
size: .; V: TRBV27; D: TRBD1; J: TRBJ1-2; DNA: TGTGCCAGCAGCTCGACCACAGGGGTTGACTATGGCTACACCTTC; CDR3: CASSSTTGVDYGYTF
size: .; V: TRBV19; D: TRBD1; J: TRBJ2-2; DNA: TGTGCCAGTATTGGGGACAGGGCTAGGGGCACCGGGGAGCTGTTTTTT; CDR3: CASIGDRARGTGELFF
size: .; V: TRBV11-2; D: TRBD2; J: TRBJ2-2; DNA: TGTGCCAGCAGCTCTAAGACTAGCGGGAGGGCCACCGGGGAGCTGTTTTTT; CDR3: CASSSKTSGRATGELFF
size: few; V: TRBV18; D: .; J: TRBJ1-6; DNA: TGTGCCAGCTCAGTCGGACCGGGCGAGGGTTCACCCCTCCACTTT; CDR3: CASSVGPGEGSPLHF
size: .; V: TRBV5-1; D: TRBD2; J: TRBJ2-3; DNA: TGCGCCAGCAGCTCCGGAGGTAGCGGGGTCCCAGATACGCAGTATTTT; CDR3: CASSSGGSGVPDTQYF
size: .; V: TRBV19; D: .; J: TRBJ2-7; DNA: TGTGCCAGCGGCCCGGACTTATACGAGCAGTACTTC; CDR3: CASGPDLYEQYF
size: .; V: TRBV19; D: TRBD1; J: TRBJ1-6; DNA: TGTGCCAGTAACCCCCGACAGGGTACGAAGAATTCACCCCTCCACTTT; CDR3: CASNPRQGTKNSPLHF
size: once; V: TRBV18; D: .; J: TRBJ2-2; DNA: TGTGCCAGCTCATCCGACAGCTCGAACACCGGGGAGCTGTTTTTT; CDR3: CASSSDSSNTGELFF
size: .; V: TRBV5-1; D: .; J: TRBJ1-1; DNA: TGCGCCAGCACGGACGGATTTTTGAACACTGAAGCTTTCTTT; CDR3: CASTDGFLNTEAFF
size: .; V: TRBV6-1; D: TRBD1; J: TRBJ1-3; DNA: TGTGCCAGCAGAGTACAGGGGGCGACTGGAAACACCATATATTTT; CDR3: CASRVQGATGNTIYF
size: .; V: TRBV19; D: TRBD1; J: TRBJ1-1; DNA: TGTGCCAGTAGCACGACAGGGGGCGAGGAAGCTTTCTTT; CDR3: CASSTTGGEEAFF
size: .; V: TRBV18; D: TRBD1; J: TRBJ1-2; DNA: TGTGCCAGCTCACCGAATCCGACAGGGGGCTATGGCTACACCTTC; CDR3: CASSPNPTGGYGYTF
size: once; V: TRBV5-5; D: .; J: TRBJ2-3; DNA: TGTGCCAGCAGCTTGGGGGGTACAGATACGCAGTATTTT; CDR3: CASSLGGTDTQYF
size: .; V: TRBV19; D: .; J: TRBJ2-2; DNA: TGTGCCAGTAGTATTCAGGGCCTGAACACCGGGGAGCTGTTTTTT; CDR3: CASSIQGLNTGELFF
size: .; V: TRBV18; D: .; J: TRBJ1-2; DNA: TGTGCCAGCTCACCACAGTATCTCGGACCCGTTGAAGTCGACACCTTC; CDR3: CASSPQYLGPVEVDTF